Below are 28 T cell receptor beta chains sequenced from a single sample in a study of blood T cell repertoires in COVID-19. Profiling relied on immunoSEQ multiplex PCR, and the TCRdb table lists in-frame clones only, not all of them. The table includes approximately 150,000 clones, 79% detected once. Sequenced: peripheral blood. These receptors were collected from a woman aged 60-75 years with COVID-19, enrolled during active disease.

The V gene is TRBV5-5, the J gene TRBJ1-2, with a tentative D call TRBD1 (6 bases). Germline assignment: CDR1 SGHKS and CDR2 YYEKEE (reference sequence). CDR3 length equals 13 residues. V shed 5 bases and J shed 6 bases, with 14 bases lying between them. CDR3 protein: CASSRAGVDGYTF. In DNA, the CDR3 is TGTGCCAGCAGTCGGGCAGGGGTGGATGGCTACACCTTC. The whole variable domain, filled in from reference TRBV5-5 and TRBJ1-2, reads DAGVTQSPTHLIKTRGQQVTLRCSPISGHKSVSWYQQVLGQGPQFIFQYYEKEERGRGNFPDRFSARQFPNYSSELNVNALLLGDSALYLCASSRAGVDGYTFGSGTRLTVV.

V and J are TRBV28 and TRBJ1-2, with TRBD1 matching over 9 bases. J gave up 5 bases and V 8 bases, and 6 bases lay outside the gene matches. Per germline, CDR1 MDHEN and CDR2 SYDVKM. The CDR3 spans 13 residues. The CDR3 loop is CASGRTGVYGYTF. CDR3 nucleotide sequence: TGTGCCAGCGGTCGGACAGGGGTGTATGGCTACACCTTC.

V and J are TRBV5-1 and TRBJ2-3, with 7 bases matching TRBD2. Per germline, CDR1 SGHRS and CDR2 YFSETQ. The CDR3 sequence is 15 residues long. The V and J ends lost 5 bases and 4 bases, in that order; junction bases with no gene match: 10. The CDR3 loop is CASRPWGGSPDTQYF. The CDR3 bases are TGCGCCAGCAGACCTTGGGGGGGATCTCCAGATACGCAGTATTTT.

J is TRBJ1-5 and V is TRBV20-1; no clear D gene. The CDR3 covers 15 residues. The germline V gene has CDR1 DFQATT and CDR2 SNEGSKA (reference sequence). Between the trimmed V and J ends, which lost 3 bases and 2 bases, there was a span of 14 bases. The CDR3 coding sequence is TGCAGTGCTAGTTTCCCCTCCGAGGGCAATCAGCCCCAGCATTTT. Translated, it gives CSASFPSEGNQPQHF.

The genes are TRBV27 and TRBJ2-2; tentatively, D is TRBD1 (6 bases). The CDR3 totals 16 residues. CDR1 MNHEY and CDR2 SMNVEV come from the germline V gene (reference sequence). V lost 3 bases and J 1 base, leaving 12 bases between the germline ends. The DNA of the CDR3 is TGTGCCAGCAGTTTGGGGGCAGGTATGAACACCGGGGAGCTGTTTTTT. It yields the protein CASSLGAGMNTGELFF.

The chain couples TRBV24-1 to TRBJ2-2, with 7 positions matching TRBD2. Per the germline V gene, CDR1 is KGHDR and CDR2 is SFDVKD. V lost 4 bases and J lost 7; bases outside the gene matches: 11. The CDR3 has 16 residues. The CDR3 here is CATSDHYGRGSGELFF. The CDR3 coding sequence is TGTGCCACCAGTGACCACTACGGGCGGGGGAGCGGGGAGCTGTTTTTT.

The chain uses TRBV7-3 and TRBJ2-2; 9 bases map to TRBD1. Germline lookup yields CDR1 SGHTA and CDR2 FQGTGA. The junction had 5 bases not matched to a gene; V was cut back by 6 bases and J by 3 bases. The CDR3 spans 15 residues. The chain's CDR3 is CASRSTGGHTGELFF. The CDR3 nucleotides are TGTGCCAGCAGATCGACAGGGGGACACACCGGGGAGCTGTTTTTT.

The chain combines TRBV10-3 with TRBJ2-1; 7 bases map to TRBD2. V dropped 3 bases and J dropped 0; count of bases not matched to a gene: 5. The CDR3 runs 16 residues. The germline V gene encodes CDR1 ENHRY and CDR2 SYGVKD. The DNA for the CDR3 is TGTGCCATCAGTGAAATCGGGGGGAGCTCCTACAATGAGCAGTTCTTC. This codes for CAISEIGGSSYNEQFF.

This sequence joins TRBV28 and TRBJ1-3; weak D call: TRBD1 (5 bases). Deletions cut 5 bases from V and 2 bases from J, with 19 bases between. Germline V lookup: CDR1 MDHEN, CDR2 SYDVKM. This CDR3 comprises 17 residues. The DNA of the CDR3 is TGTGCCAGCAGTCCGCCCGACATGGGGGGGACTGGAAACACCATATATTTT. The encoded protein is CASSPPDMGGTGNTIYF.

The V call is TRBV10-3, the J call TRBJ1-5; D gene ambiguous. Between the trimmed V and J ends, which lost 3 bases and 4 bases, there was a span of 10 bases. Germline V CDR1 and CDR2: ENHRY, SYGVKD. CDR3 size: 14 residues. The CDR3 is CAISENGQNQPQHF. In DNA form, the CDR3 reads TGTGCCATCAGTGAAAATGGGCAAAATCAGCCCCAGCATTTT.

This clone showed up just a few times. This chain uses TRBV28 with TRBJ1-2, with TRBD1 as a possible D gene (6 bases). The CDR3 is 13 residues long. CDR1 and CDR2 from the germline V gene are MDHEN and SYDVKM. The V end lost 7 bases, the J end lost 6 bases, and 15 bases lay between the germline ends. CDR3 DNA: TGTGCCAGCACCATACAGGGAATTAATGGCTACACCTTC. Translated: CASTIQGINGYTF.

The gene calls are TRBV19 and TRBJ1-5; TRBD1 matches at 7 bases. The germline gives CDR1 LNHDA, CDR2 SQIVND (reference sequence). V lost 6 bases and J lost 0; bases outside the gene matches: 8. The CDR3 covers 16 residues. CDR3 protein: CASRTDRPYSNQPQHF. The CDR3 coding sequence is TGTGCCAGTAGAACGGACAGGCCCTATAGCAATCAGCCCCAGCATTTT.

The chain couples TRBV3-1 (or the pseudogene TRBV3-2) to TRBJ2-2; perhaps TRBD2 as D (6 bases). This CDR3 comprises 16 residues. Germline V gene sequence: CDR1 LGHDT, CDR2 YNNKEL (reference sequence). Deletions cut 3 bases from V and 4 bases from J, with 15 bases between. For the CDR3, the DNA is TGTGCCAGCAGCCAGGGACTCAGTGGGGTCACCGGGGAGCTGTTTTTT. Amino acid sequence: CASSQGLSGVTGELFF.

This sequence joins TRBV11-3 and TRBJ2-3; TRBD2 agrees at 13 bases. Germline CDR1 SGHNT, CDR2 YENEEA. V gave up 3 bases and J gave up 3 bases; unmatched junction bases: 3. CDR3 length: 16 amino acids. CDR3 region: CASSFRGLAGTDTQYF. The CDR3 DNA is TGTGCCAGCAGCTTCAGGGGACTAGCGGGAACAGATACGCAGTATTTT.

This chain joins TRBV30 and TRBJ1-4; 9 nucleotides line up with TRBD1. V was clipped by 3 bases and J by 8 bases; unmatched bases: 7. From germline, CDR1 is GTSNPN and CDR2 SVGIG (reference sequence). CDR3 size: 14 residues. This CDR3 reads CAWRGQGTGEKLFF. The DNA for the CDR3 is TGTGCCTGGAGGGGACAGGGTACGGGAGAAAAACTGTTTTTT.

V gene TRBV28 combines with J gene TRBJ2-5; TRBD2 matches 8 bases. This CDR3 spans 15 amino acids. The trim removed 11 bases at V and 2 bases at J, leaving 13 bases unmatched. Per the germline V gene, CDR1 is MDHEN and CDR2 is SYDVKM. This chain's CDR3 is CAPDGIAGLQETQYF. The DNA for the CDR3 is TGTGCCCCCGATGGGATAGCGGGACTGCAAGAGACCCAGTACTTC.

At least ten counts were recorded for this clone. Other DNA sequences in the same sample also yield this CDR3. The gene calls are TRBV7-9 and TRBJ2-1; possible D gene TRBD2, 7 bases. V was pared by 5 bases and J by 4 bases, with 18 bases between. The germline V gene encodes CDR1 SEHNR and CDR2 FQNEAQ (reference sequence). CDR3 length equals 16 residues. This CDR3 is CASSPRGGSGYNEQFF. The CDR3 bases are TGTGCCAGCAGCCCAAGAGGGGGTAGCGGGTACAATGAGCAGTTCTTC.

The CDR3 nucleotides read TGTGCCAGCAGCTGGGGACTAGCGGGGGCGGATTACGAGCAGTACGTC. This encodes CASSWGLAGADYEQYV. This sequence joins TRBV5-5 and TRBJ2-7, with 14 nucleotides matching TRBD2. CDR1 and CDR2 (germline): SGHKS, YYEKEE (reference sequence). The CDR3 totals 16 residues. Trimming removed 3 bases from V and 4 bases from J; junction bases left unmatched: 6.

The V and J genes are TRBV6-5 and TRBJ1-2; 7 bases line up with TRBD1. Unmatched junction bases numbered 3, after V lost 4 bases and J lost 7 bases. Germline assignment: CDR1 MNHEY and CDR2 SVGAGI. The CDR3 has 12 residues. In DNA form, the CDR3 reads TGTGCCAGCAGTTTAACAGGGGTTGGCTACACCTTC. This sequence encodes CASSLTGVGYTF.

J is TRBJ2-7 and V is TRBV9; 8 nucleotides agree with TRBD1. Unmatched junction bases numbered 5, after V lost 4 bases and J lost 2 bases. The CDR3 length is 14 residues. The germline gives CDR1 SGDLS, CDR2 YYNGEE. The CDR3 spells CASSSGQGPYEQYF. CDR3 DNA: TGTGCCAGCAGCTCCGGACAGGGCCCCTACGAGCAGTACTTC.

The chain is built from TRBV28 and TRBJ1-5, with 7 bases identical to TRBD1. Trimming removed 5 bases from V and 1 base from J; junction bases left unmatched: 8. The CDR3 spans 16 residues. CDR1 MDHEN and CDR2 SYDVKM come from the germline V gene. CDR3 DNA: TGTGCCAGCAGTAACCGACAGGGTCCCAGCAATCAGCCCCAGCATTTT. This sequence encodes CASSNRQGPSNQPQHF.

In this sample, this clone turned up a few times. This rearrangement joins TRBV3-1 (or the pseudogene TRBV3-2) to TRBJ1-5; D is uncertain. Trimming stripped 4 bases from V and 4 bases from J, with 8 bases between. This CDR3 region has 13 residues. Germline assignment: CDR1 LGHDT and CDR2 YNNKEL (reference sequence). CDR3 nucleotides: TGTGCCAGCAGCCCATTTGTGAATCAGCCCCAGCATTTT. This codes for CASSPFVNQPQHF.

The V gene is TRBV29-1, the J gene TRBJ2-4; TRBD2 agrees at 8 bases. This CDR3 is 18 amino acids long. Germline CDR1 is SQVTM and CDR2 is ANQGSEA. V shed 0 bases and J 3 bases; nucleotides not matched to a gene: 13. The CDR3: CSVEDRSRAGVGKNIQYF. The CDR3 DNA reads TGCAGCGTTGAAGATCGGTCCCGAGCGGGGGTTGGCAAAAACATTCAGTACTTC. Drawing the rest from reference TRBV29-1 and TRBJ2-4, the complete variable domain is SAVISQKPSRDICQRGTSLTIQCQVDSQVTMMFWYRQQPGQSLTLIATANQGSEATYESGFVIDKFPISRPNLTFSTLTVSNMSPEDSSIYLCSVEDRSRAGVGKNIQYFGAGTRLSVL.

CDR3 residues: CATSDPASGGFLNEQFF. For the CDR3, the DNA is TGTGCCACCAGTGATCCGGCCAGCGGGGGATTTCTTAATGAGCAGTTCTTC. The chain is built from TRBV24-1 and TRBJ2-1; TRBD2 matches at 8 bases. Per the germline V gene, CDR1 is KGHDR and CDR2 is SFDVKD. The CDR3 spans 17 residues. V trimming: 3 bases; J trimming: 7 bases; junction bases outside the gene matches: 13.

The genes are TRBV6-1 and TRBJ1-5, with 9 positions matching TRBD1. This CDR3 is built from 14 residues. Germline values: CDR1 MNHNS, CDR2 SASEGT. V trimming: 9 bases; J trimming: 1 base; junction bases outside the gene matches: 4. In DNA form, the CDR3 reads TGTGCCAGTAAGGGACAGGGAAGCAATCAGCCCCAGCATTTT. Encoded protein: CASKGQGSNQPQHF.

The chain carries TRBV28 and TRBJ1-3; a weak D match, TRBD1 (6 bases). This CDR3 region has 15 residues. Trimming removed 6 bases at V and 2 bases at J, with 14 bases between. Germline CDR1 and CDR2: MDHEN and SYDVKM. The CDR3 bases are TGTGCCAGCAGGCTAACAGGGAGCCCTGGAAACACCATATATTTT. Amino acids: CASRLTGSPGNTIYF.

This clone was detected ten times or more. Germline is not matched at one junction end, which may reflect a read error. The V and J genes are TRBV29-1 and TRBJ1-2, with 11 bases aligning to TRBD1. This CDR3 spans 12 amino acids. Germline CDR1 reads SQVTM; CDR2 reads ANQGSEA. The CDR3 region is CAGTGGVIGYTF. The DNA for the CDR3 is TGTGCTGGGACAGGGGGAGTGATCGGCTACACCTTC.

J is TRBJ1-1 and V is TRBV11-2, with 9 bases matching TRBD1. J was trimmed by 4 bases and V by 4 bases; bases with no gene match: 7. The CDR3 runs 15 residues. Germline-derived CDR1 and CDR2 are SGHAT and FQNNGV. In DNA, the CDR3 is TGTGCCAGCAGCTCCCCGGACAGGGGAGGCACTGAAGCTTTCTTT. Encoded protein: CASSSPDRGGTEAFF.